The 19 T cell receptor beta chains below were found in one sample sequenced in a study of T cells after posttransplantation cyclophosphamide. Treatment was busulfan-fludarabine conditioning, a marrow graft, and cyclophosphamide on days +3 and +4. Sequencing used immunoSEQ multiplex PCR; TCRdb keeps in-frame clones, though not all of them. The data contain just under 20,000 clones, 87% of them singletons. The sample consisted of PBMCs, taken after allogeneic stem cell transplant with posttransplant cyclophosphamide. Receptor source: a female patient between 40 and 50 years old who received an allogeneic stem cell transplant from a related donor, was CMV-positive, and had no GVHD. Some T cells may have come from the graft donor.

CDR3 sequence (DNA): TGTGCCAGCAGCCCTGGGGGAGGGGCGGGCAAGCGGCACGAGCAGTACTTC. As protein: CASSPGGGAGKRHEQYF. J is TRBJ2-7 and V is TRBV7-9; 7 bases match TRBD2. Losses at the gene ends were 5 bases for V and 5 bases for J; bases not matched to a gene: 18. CDR3 size: 17 residues. CDR1 is SEHNR and CDR2 is FQNEAQ in the germline V gene (reference sequence).

This chain uses TRBV7-3 with TRBJ2-2, with 10 bases aligning to TRBD2. Germline lookup yields CDR1 SGHTA and CDR2 FQGTGA. With V trimmed by 5 bases and J by 7 bases, 13 bases remained unmatched. This CDR3 has 17 amino acids. As DNA, the CDR3 is TGTGCCAGCAGCCCGCGGGCAGCGGGAGGGTTCGACGGGGAGCTGTTTTTT. It specifies CASSPRAAGGFDGELFF.

This chain joins TRBV27 and TRBJ2-7; the match to TRBD2 covers 13 bases. V was clipped by 7 bases and J by 4 bases; unmatched bases: 7. This CDR3 has 15 residues. The germline CDR1 and CDR2 sequences are MNHEY and SMNVEV (reference sequence). As DNA, the CDR3 is TGTGCCAGCACCCGCAGACTAGCGGGGGGTTACGAGCAGTACTTC. Protein product: CASTRRLAGGYEQYF.

The chain carries TRBV4-3 and TRBJ1-3; D is undetermined. The CDR3 totals 13 residues. V lost 8 bases and J 1 base, leaving 9 bases between the germline ends. Germline values: CDR1 LGHNA, CDR2 YSLEER. This chain's CDR3 is CASGGSSGNTIYF. The CDR3 DNA follows: TGCGCCAGCGGCGGGTCGTCTGGAAACACCATATATTTT.

The chain employs TRBV11-2 and TRBJ2-1; 14 bases are shared with TRBD2. Trimming at V came to 4 bases and at J to 7 bases, leaving 15 bases not matched to a gene. Per the germline V gene, CDR1 is SGHAT and CDR2 is FQNNGV. The CDR3 loop spans 19 amino acids. CDR3 nucleotides: TGTGCCAGCAGCTCCGTAAGAGGGACTAGCGGGAGAGAAGGAAATGAGCAGTTCTTC. It encodes CASSSVRGTSGREGNEQFF.

The V and J genes are TRBV15 and TRBJ1-2, with D tentatively TRBD1 (5 bases). The V and J ends lost 1 base and 8 bases respectively, with 8 bases between them. Germline CDR1 LNHNV, CDR2 YYDKDF (reference sequence). The CDR3 contains 12 residues. CDR3 bases: TGTGCCACCAGCAGAGCAGGGATGGGCTACACCTTC. This encodes CATSRAGMGYTF.

The CDR3 reads CASSLSPDSRGYEQYF. DNA of the CDR3: TGTGCCAGCAGTTTATCCCCGGACAGCCGAGGGTACGAGCAGTACTTC. V and J are TRBV27 and TRBJ2-7; D might be TRBD1 (6 bases). CDR3 length: 16 residues. Trimming left V 0 bases short and J 4 bases short, with 16 bases between. Germline V gene sequence: CDR1 MNHEY, CDR2 SMNVEV (reference sequence).

This chain joins TRBV28 and TRBJ2-5; 9 nucleotides agree with TRBD2. The J call may be mistaken, given a closer DNA end match to TRBJ2-7. The CDR3 is 14 amino acids. From germline, CDR1 is MDHEN and CDR2 SYDVKM. CDR3 loop: CASSASSGIYEQYF. In nucleotides, the CDR3 is TGTGCCAGCAGTGCCTCTAGCGGGATTTACGAGCAGTACTTC.

The rearrangement uses TRBV19 and TRBJ2-7, with D maybe TRBD2 (7 bases). The CDR3 extends over 15 amino acids. Germline assignment: CDR1 LNHDA and CDR2 SQIVND (reference sequence). The ends were cut back, 6 bases at V and 2 bases at J, with 17 bases in the middle. The CDR3 sequence is CASRSRRGRAYEQYF. CDR3 sequence (DNA): TGTGCCAGTAGATCCCGAAGGGGGAGGGCCTACGAGCAGTACTTC.

The chain has TRBV4-3 and TRBJ1-4; 9 nucleotides agree with TRBD1. The J segment lost 8 bases and the V segment lost 0 bases, leaving 4 bases of the junction unmatched. Germline CDR1 reads LGHNA; CDR2 reads YSLEER. This CDR3 comprises 15 residues. The CDR3 DNA reads as TGCGCCAGCAGCCAAGAGGGACAGGGTGGCGAAAAACTGTTTTTT. Translating gives CASSQEGQGGEKLFF.

V is TRBV9 and J is TRBJ1-4, with 8 bases aligning to TRBD1. V lost 6 bases and J lost 7; bases outside the gene matches: 11. This CDR3 is 15 amino acids long. CDR1 and CDR2 (germline): SGDLS, YYNGEE. The CDR3 here is CASTDSDQGAEKLFF. The DNA for the CDR3 is TGTGCCAGCACCGACTCGGACCAGGGGGCTGAAAAACTGTTTTTT.

The chain links TRBV6-6 to TRBJ2-5; the D gene is possibly TRBD1 (6 bases). This CDR3 has 13 residues. Germline CDR1 and CDR2: MNHNY and SVGAGI (reference sequence). V was cut by 8 bases and J by 11 bases, with 21 bases left in between. The CDR3 bases are TGTGCCAGCTCCCTTGCCGGCAAGGGGGTGCAGTACTTC. Amino acids: CASSLAGKGVQYF.

The chain employs TRBV28 and TRBJ2-1; D may be TRBD1 (6 bases). V gave up 5 bases and J gave up 5 bases, with 13 bases separating them. Germline CDR1 MDHEN, CDR2 SYDVKM. The CDR3 is 14 residues long. The CDR3 nucleotides read TGTGCCAGCAGTGTGCACAGGGTAAACAATGAGCAGTTCTTC. This codes for CASSVHRVNNEQFF.

This chain joins TRBV6-1 and TRBJ1-5, with D perhaps TRBD1 (6 bases). The length of the CDR3 is 14 residues. With 7 bases removed from V and 4 bases from J, the gap between germline ends came to 14 bases. The germline gives CDR1 MNHNS, CDR2 SASEGT. The CDR3: CASKRNRDNQPQHF. The CDR3 DNA sequence: TGTGCCAGCAAGCGGAACAGGGATAATCAGCCCCAGCATTTT.

V usage is TRBV5-1 and J usage is TRBJ1-1, with 7 bases identical to TRBD1. In germline, CDR1 is SGHRS, CDR2 YFSETQ. Trimming cost V 4 bases and J 0 bases; bases outside gene matches: 9. This CDR3 contains 16 residues. The CDR3 region is CASSRLGDSLNTEAFF. In nucleotides, the CDR3 is TGCGCCAGCAGCCGATTGGGGGACAGCTTGAACACTGAAGCTTTCTTT.

The V gene is TRBV9, the J gene TRBJ2-3; D possibly corresponds to TRBD2 (5 bases). This CDR3 has 13 residues. CDR1 SGDLS and CDR2 YYNGEE come from the germline V gene. The V gene lost 3 bases and the J gene lost 9 bases, with 14 bases spanning the gap. The CDR3 DNA sequence: TGTGCCAGCAGCGCCCTAGGAGGAGGCACGCAGTATTTT. Protein sequence: CASSALGGGTQYF.

J is TRBJ2-1 and V is TRBV7-2; no firm D call. V dropped 0 bases and J dropped 10 bases, with 10 bases sitting between them. The germline V gene has CDR1 SGHTA and CDR2 FQGNSA. CDR3 length: 13 residues. The CDR3 DNA reads as TGTGCCAGCAGCTTAGCGGTCCCAGCGGAGCAGTTCTTC. Translating gives CASSLAVPAEQFF.

The chain has TRBV5-4 and TRBJ2-2; 7 nucleotides align to TRBD2. CDR1 and CDR2 from the germline V gene are SGHNT and YYREEE (reference sequence). Trimming removed 2 bases from V and 1 base from J; junction bases left unmatched: 2. The CDR3 extends over 15 amino acids. The CDR3 DNA sequence: TGTGCCAGCAGCTTCCCTAGCGGGAACACCGGGGAGCTGTTTTTT. Amino acid sequence: CASSFPSGNTGELFF.

The chain is built from TRBV10-3 and TRBJ2-1; 7 bases align to TRBD1. V trimming: 6 bases; J trimming: 6 bases; junction bases outside the gene matches: 8. Looked up from germline, CDR1 is ENHRY and CDR2 is SYGVKD. The CDR3 is made up of 14 amino acids. Here the CDR3 DNA reads TGTGCCATCAGGGAAGGACAGGCGAGCAATGAGCAGTTCTTC. The encoded protein is CAIREGQASNEQFF.